This TCR beta chain was captured by sequencing in a study of blood T cell repertoires in COVID-19. Study context: Acute-phase and convalescent COVID-19 samples originated in the United States, Italy and Spain. PBMCs, B-cell-depleted T cells, or T cells were the source of the cDNA or gDNA that made up the material.

The V gene's germline CDR1 is WSHSY and CDR2 SAAADI. V lost 7 bases and J lost 2, with 17 bases in between. This CDR3 comprises 16 residues. Original analysis: Amplifying reference gene primers gave estimates of nucleated cell counts. Using immunoSEQ multiplex PCR, the repertoire was profiled, and TCRdb retains in-frame clones only, with some absent. V and J calls plus clone size are reproduced from that table; the DNA served to infer D and trimming. The profile shows around 130,000 clones, approximately 90% of them singletons. The TCR sequence derives from a man in his 70s with active or convalescent COVID-19. The V call is TRBV10-2, the J call TRBJ2-2; D might be TRBD2 (5 bases). Input material: peripheral blood. The CDR3 here is CASILDLIPNTGELFF. CDR3 coding DNA: TGCGCCAGCATCTTGGACTTAATCCCAAACACCGGGGAGCTGTTTTTT.